The 12 T cell receptor beta chains below all came from one sample that was sequenced in a study of somatic mutations in cytotoxic T cells in rheumatoid arthritis. Data came from immunoSEQ multiplex PCR; TCRdb stores just in-frame clones and leaves some out. The table shows roughly 30,000 clones, with around 86% occurring only once. The specimen was CD8+ T cells sorted from blood. These receptors all stem from an adult with rheumatoid arthritis.

This chain links TRBV15 with TRBJ2-1; possible D gene TRBD1, 5 bases. This CDR3 comprises 13 residues. V lost 8 bases to trimming and J lost 0 bases, with 8 bases between them. Germline CDR1 is LNHNV and CDR2 is YYDKDF (reference sequence). CDR3 sequence: CATGAISYNEQFF. The DNA of the CDR3 is TGTGCCACCGGGGCGATCTCCTACAATGAGCAGTTCTTC.

The V call is TRBV19, the J call TRBJ2-2, with D perhaps matching TRBD1 or TRBD2 (5 bases each). CDR1 LNHDA and CDR2 SQIVND come from the germline V gene (reference sequence). This CDR3 is 14 amino acids long. The ends were cut back, 4 bases at V and 4 bases at J, with 10 bases in the middle. In nucleotides, the CDR3 is TGTGCCAGTAGTAGGGGGAGCGGCACCGGGGAGCTGTTTTTT. Its protein product is CASSRGSGTGELFF.

This rearrangement joins TRBV6-5 to TRBJ2-1; maybe TRBD1 (6 bases). Germline V gene data show CDR1 as MNHEY and CDR2 as SVGAGI. The V gene lost 0 bases and the J gene lost 10 bases, with 16 bases spanning the gap. The CDR3 extends over 15 amino acids. CDR3 DNA sequence: TGTGCCAGCAGTTACTCTACAGGGCAAGCGGCGGAGCAGTTCTTC. Protein sequence: CASSYSTGQAAEQFF.

This chain joins TRBV25-1 and TRBJ2-7; TRBD1 agrees at 9 bases. Germline V lookup: CDR1 MGHDK, CDR2 SYGVNS. The CDR3 is 13 residues long. J gave up 8 bases and V 4 bases, and 6 bases lay outside the gene matches. The CDR3 sequence is CASSGGQGLKQYF. In nucleotides, the CDR3 is TGTGCCAGCAGTGGGGGACAGGGCTTGAAGCAGTACTTC.

The chain combines TRBV5-1 with TRBJ2-1; TRBD2 matches at 7 bases. V was pared by 4 bases and J by 5 bases, with 15 bases of the junction left unmatched. This CDR3 is 17 amino acids long. CDR1 is SGHRS and CDR2 is YFSETQ in the germline V gene. The CDR3 DNA reads as TGCGCCAGCAGCCTGGGCAGAACCCGGGGGGAAGACAATGAGCAGTTCTTC. It codes for CASSLGRTRGEDNEQFF.

This chain joins TRBV5-5 and TRBJ1-1, with no clear D. Between the trimmed V and J ends, which lost 4 bases and 1 base, there was a span of 8 bases. CDR3 length equals 13 residues. Germline values: CDR1 SGHKS, CDR2 YYEKEE (reference sequence). The CDR3 DNA reads as TGTGCCAGCAGCCTGGCGGGGAACACTGAAGCTTTCTTT. It encodes CASSLAGNTEAFF.

The sample holds one count of this clone. This rearrangement joins TRBV5-6 to TRBJ2-1; 7 bases fit TRBD1. CDR1 SGHDT and CDR2 YYEEEE come from the germline V gene. The CDR3 is 14 amino acids. Trimming at V came to 7 bases and at J to 4 bases, leaving 8 bases not matched to a gene. CDR3 protein: CASAPGTVYNEQFF. DNA of the CDR3: TGTGCCAGCGCCCCCGGGACAGTGTACAATGAGCAGTTCTTC.

The chain carries TRBV5-1 and TRBJ2-1; 8 nucleotides match TRBD2. Trimming cost V 0 bases and J 2 bases; bases outside gene matches: 4. The CDR3 is 16 residues long. The germline gives CDR1 SGHRS, CDR2 YFSETQ. CDR3 bases: TGCGCCAGCAGCTTGGAGGGCGGGGGGCCCTACAATGAGCAGTTCTTC. The encoded protein is CASSLEGGGPYNEQFF.

This clone showed up just a few times. The chain employs TRBV27 and TRBJ2-3; the match to TRBD2 covers 12 bases. The CDR3 runs 16 residues. In germline, CDR1 is MNHEY, CDR2 SMNVEV (reference sequence). V shed 6 bases and J 5 bases; nucleotides not matched to a gene: 9. Here the CDR3 reads CASSYSGLAGQDTQYF. CDR3 sequence (DNA): TGTGCCAGCAGCTACTCCGGACTAGCGGGACAAGATACGCAGTATTTT.

The gene calls are TRBV6-4 and TRBJ2-1, with a tentative D call TRBD1 (5 bases). This CDR3 region has 13 residues. Germline V gene lookup returns CDR1 MRHNA and CDR2 SNTAGT. Trimming cost V 2 bases and J 10 bases, with 12 bases left between them. DNA of the CDR3: TGTGCCAGCAGTGACCTAGGGGCTAGGGAGCAGTTCTTC. Translated, it gives CASSDLGAREQFF.

This clone was observed a handful of times. The CDR3 does not close with the conserved phenylalanine or tryptophan, likely indicating a read error. No DNA is shown, since the ends of the CDR3 on it are uncertain; the CDR3 is the one TCRdb lists. The gene calls are TRBV20-1 and TRBJ1-2. 11 amino acids form the CDR3, both terminal residues included. From germline, CDR1 is DFQATT and CDR2 SNEGSKA (reference sequence). CDR3 in amino acids: CSAADGGRPQA.

The rearrangement links TRBV7-9 to TRBJ2-3; no clear D gene. CDR3 length equals 16 residues. Between the trimmed V and J ends, which lost 0 bases and 1 base, there was a span of 11 bases. CDR1 and CDR2 from the germline V gene are SEHNR and FQNEAQ (reference sequence). The CDR3 here is CASSLATGPRTDTQYF. In DNA, the CDR3 is TGTGCCAGCAGCTTAGCCACGGGTCCCCGCACAGATACGCAGTATTTT.